The 22 T cell receptor beta chains given below trace back to one sample, sequenced in a study of cytomegalovirus exposure and HLA in healthy donors. PCR involved 60 Vbeta and 13 Jbeta primers. Only in-frame clones appear in the TCRdb table, and some are missing; sequencing was by immunoSEQ multiplex PCR. The sample consists of about 130,000 clones, 75% to 85% of them appearing once. Sequencing was done on a sample of PBMCs. Receptors were obtained from a man aged 50 to 60 in good health and CMV-seronegative.

The gene calls are TRBV6-1 and TRBJ2-2; no firm D call. The V gene lost 0 bases and the J gene lost 7 bases, with 9 bases spanning the gap. There are 14 residues in the CDR3. Germline lookup yields CDR1 MNHNS and CDR2 SASEGT. CDR3 sequence (DNA): TGTGCCAGCAGTGAAGCTCCTAGACTCGGGGAGCTGTTTTTT. Translated: CASSEAPRLGELFF.

The CDR3 sequence: CASSLGLAGAADTQYF. DNA of the CDR3: TGTGCCAGCAGCTTAGGGCTAGCGGGGGCGGCAGATACGCAGTATTTT. The chain links TRBV7-3 to TRBJ2-3, with 10 bases that match TRBD2. The CDR3 spans 16 residues. CDR1 SGHTA and CDR2 FQGTGA come from the germline V gene. The junction had 6 bases not matched to a gene; V was cut back by 2 bases and J by 4 bases.

The V call is TRBV6-1, the J call TRBJ1-5, with 7 bases fitting TRBD1. There are 18 residues in the CDR3. The germline V gene encodes CDR1 MNHNS and CDR2 SASEGT. J was trimmed by 4 bases and V by 2 bases; bases with no gene match: 14. This chain's CDR3 is CASSERNRGRDRNQPQHF. In DNA form, the CDR3 reads TGTGCCAGCAGTGAAAGGAACAGGGGAAGGGATCGGAATCAGCCCCAGCATTTT.

The V and J genes are TRBV6-1 and TRBJ1-5; 9 bases agree with TRBD1. There are 14 residues in the CDR3. The V segment lost 3 bases and the J segment 6 bases; nucleotides outside the gene matches: 3. CDR1 MNHNS and CDR2 SASEGT come from the germline V gene. CDR3 protein: CASSETGGSQPQHF. CDR3 in DNA: TGTGCCAGCAGTGAGACAGGGGGAAGTCAGCCCCAGCATTTT.

This clone has just one count. The chain employs TRBV7-9 and TRBJ2-7; D is possibly TRBD2 (5 bases). Between the trimmed V and J ends, which lost 6 bases and 0 bases, there was a span of 18 bases. Germline CDR1 and CDR2: SEHNR and FQNEAQ (reference sequence). This CDR3 is built from 16 residues. The CDR3, as DNA: TGTGCCAGCAGTTTTTCCCGGGAAAGGAGCTCCTACGAGCAGTACTTC. This gives the protein CASSFSRERSSYEQYF.

The V gene is TRBV4-1, the J gene TRBJ2-2, with 9 bases matching TRBD2. Germline trimming cut 0 bases from V and 6 bases from J; bases unmatched to any gene: 8. This CDR3 has 17 amino acids. Germline V lookup: CDR1 MGHRA, CDR2 YSYEKL. In nucleotides, the CDR3 is TGCGCCAGCAGCCAAGATAAGTCTAGCGGGGACTCCGGGGAGCTGTTTTTT. Translation gives CASSQDKSSGDSGELFF.

V usage is TRBV16 and J usage is TRBJ1-2; perhaps TRBD1 as D (5 bases). Per germline, CDR1 KGHSY and CDR2 FQNENV. There are 13 residues in the CDR3. Trimming shortened V by 1 base and J by 8 bases, and 11 bases separated the two germline ends. The CDR3 here is CASSQFGGEGYTF. Written as DNA, the CDR3 is TGTGCCAGCAGCCAATTCGGGGGTGAGGGCTACACCTTC.

The rearrangement joins TRBV6-5 to TRBJ1-1, with D unclear. Germline lookup yields CDR1 MNHEY and CDR2 SVGAGI. This CDR3 contains 15 residues. V was pared by 0 bases and J by 3 bases, with 11 bases between. Here the CDR3 reads CASSYSSYRDTEAFF. In nucleotides, the CDR3 is TGTGCCAGCAGTTACTCGAGTTATCGGGACACTGAAGCTTTCTTT.

This rearrangement joins TRBV25-1 to TRBJ2-7; D might be TRBD1 (7 bases). Germline V gene lookup returns CDR1 MGHDK and CDR2 SYGVNS. CDR3 length: 12 residues. Trimming stripped 8 bases from V and 3 bases from J, with 11 bases between. CDR3 bases: TGTGCCAGCGGAGGGGACAGCTACGAGCAGTACTTC. This codes for CASGGDSYEQYF.

This sequence joins TRBV11-2 and TRBJ2-5; tentative D call: TRBD1 (5 bases). V was trimmed by 3 bases and J by 4 bases, leaving 15 bases between them. Germline V lookup: CDR1 SGHAT, CDR2 FQNNGV. This CDR3 is 15 amino acids long. The CDR3 spells CASSFNQGGGETQYF. In DNA form, the CDR3 reads TGTGCCAGCAGCTTTAATCAGGGTGGTGGAGAGACCCAGTACTTC.

This chain uses TRBV7-6 with TRBJ2-5, with D possibly TRBD1 on 6 matching bases. In germline, CDR1 is SGHVS, CDR2 FNYEAQ. The CDR3 sequence is 16 residues long. V dropped 4 bases and J dropped 4 bases, with 19 bases sitting between them. As DNA, the CDR3 is TGTGCCAGCAGCTCCGTCACCCCAGGGGTGGTAGAGACCCAGTACTTC. It yields the protein CASSSVTPGVVETQYF.

This clone was seen once. This sequence joins TRBV5-1 and TRBJ1-3; TRBD1 is a possible D gene (6 bases). The CDR3 loop spans 17 amino acids. V shed 0 bases and J shed 0 bases, with 13 bases lying between them. Germline V gene data show CDR1 as SGHRS and CDR2 as YFSETQ. The CDR3 bases are TGCGCCAGCAGCTTGGCTCCAGGGGAACTCTCTGGAAACACCATATATTTT. This encodes CASSLAPGELSGNTIYF.

J is TRBJ1-2 and V is TRBV10-3; 7 nucleotides line up with TRBD1. V gave up 2 bases and J gave up 6 bases; unmatched junction bases: 15. The germline V gene has CDR1 ENHRY and CDR2 SYGVKD. The CDR3 length is 17 residues. CDR3 nucleotide sequence: TGTGCCATCAGTGAGAGGGGGCTGGGTCGAGGTATCGATGGCTACACCTTC. Translated, it gives CAISERGLGRGIDGYTF.

Only one count was recorded for this clone. V usage is TRBV6-1 and J usage is TRBJ2-7; tentative D call: TRBD1 (6 bases). This CDR3 is 12 amino acids long. The germline gives CDR1 MNHNS, CDR2 SASEGT. Trimming pared 6 bases from V and 6 bases from J, leaving 12 bases between. This CDR3 reads CASSLGGVEQYF. In nucleotides, the CDR3 is TGTGCCAGCAGCCTTGGGGGCGTCGAGCAGTACTTC.

The chain has TRBV5-6 and TRBJ2-2; 9 bases agree with TRBD1. The V gene's germline CDR1 is SGHDT and CDR2 YYEEEE. V lost 0 bases and J lost 4; bases outside the gene matches: 4. This CDR3 contains 16 residues. The CDR3 bases are TGTGCCAGCAGCTTGGAGGGACAGGGTTCCACCGGGGAGCTGTTTTTT. Protein product: CASSLEGQGSTGELFF.

A single count supports this clone. V is TRBV2 and J is TRBJ2-3, with 7 bases that match TRBD1. Trimming took 6 bases from V and 2 from J; bases not matched to a gene: 5. This CDR3 has 14 residues. CDR1 is SNHLY and CDR2 is FYNNEI in the germline V gene. The CDR3 reads CASRGTELTDTQYF. CDR3 nucleotides: TGTGCCAGCAGGGGGACAGAACTCACAGATACGCAGTATTTT.

The genes are TRBV7-8 and TRBJ2-4, with 10 bases fitting TRBD1. V lost 1 base, J lost 4 bases, and 7 bases stayed unmatched. The V gene's germline CDR1 is SGHVS and CDR2 FQNEAQ. The CDR3 is 17 amino acids. The CDR3 here is CASSLVTGGEGKNIQYF. The CDR3 DNA reads as TGTGCCAGCAGCTTAGTGACAGGGGGCGAAGGGAAAAACATTCAGTACTTC. Filled out from reference TRBV7-8 and TRBJ2-4, the complete variable domain reads GAGVSQSPRYKVAKRGQDVALRCDPISGHVSLFWYQQALGQGPEFLTYFQNEAQLDKSGLPSDRFFAERPEGSVSTLKIQRTQQEDSAVYLCASSLVTGGEGKNIQYFGAGTRLSVL.

The chain couples TRBV12-5 to TRBJ1-5; no clear D gene. The V end was cut by 2 bases, the J end by 4 bases, with 3 bases between. The CDR3 consists of 12 residues. CDR1 and CDR2 (germline): LGHNT, FRNRAP. CDR3 in DNA: TGTGCTAGTGGTTTGCCGAATCAGCCCCAGCATTTT. Its protein product is CASGLPNQPQHF.

The J gene is TRBJ2-2, the V gene TRBV6-1, with D possibly being TRBD1 (6 bases). The V gene's germline CDR1 is MNHNS and CDR2 SASEGT. With 6 bases removed from V and 0 bases from J, the gap between germline ends came to 8 bases. The CDR3 consists of 14 residues. The CDR3 DNA follows: TGTGCCAGCAGACAGGGAGCGAACACCGGGGAGCTGTTTTTT. Translated: CASRQGANTGELFF.

The V call is TRBV2, the J call TRBJ1-6, with D perhaps matching TRBD1 (6 bases). CDR1 SNHLY and CDR2 FYNNEI come from the germline V gene. The V end was cut by 4 bases, the J end by 9 bases, with 16 bases between. The length of the CDR3 is 15 residues. The CDR3 DNA follows: TGTGCCAGCAGTGGGGATGGACAGATACTTTCACCCCTCCACTTT. Its protein product is CASSGDGQILSPLHF.

The V gene is TRBV7-9, the J gene TRBJ2-7; 9 positions agree with TRBD2. The germline V gene encodes CDR1 SEHNR and CDR2 FQNEAQ (reference sequence). This CDR3 contains 15 residues. The V segment lost 4 bases and the J segment 9 bases; nucleotides outside the gene matches: 13. As DNA, the CDR3 is TGTGCCAGCAGCTCCCAAGCGGGGGGACCGAGTAGGCAGTACTTC. Protein sequence: CASSSQAGGPSRQYF.

The chain links TRBV9 to TRBJ2-7, with D maybe TRBD2 (5 bases). The CDR3 covers 13 residues. Germline-derived CDR1 and CDR2 are SGDLS and YYNGEE. Trimming shortened V by 4 bases and J by 3 bases, and 11 bases separated the two germline ends. CDR3 residues: CASSPQEGYEQYF. The CDR3 DNA follows: TGTGCCAGCAGCCCCCAAGAGGGCTACGAGCAGTACTTC.